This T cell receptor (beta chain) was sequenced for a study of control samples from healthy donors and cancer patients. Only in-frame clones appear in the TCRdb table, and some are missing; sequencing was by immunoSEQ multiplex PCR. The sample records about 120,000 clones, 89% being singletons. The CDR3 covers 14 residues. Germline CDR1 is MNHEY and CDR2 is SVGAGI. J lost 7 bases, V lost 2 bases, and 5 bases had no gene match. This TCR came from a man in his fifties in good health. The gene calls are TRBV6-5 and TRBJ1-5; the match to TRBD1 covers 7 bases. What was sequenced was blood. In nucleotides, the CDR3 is TGTGCCAGCAGTTACAGACAGGGAGGCCAGCCCCAGCATTTT. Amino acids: CASSYRQGGQPQHF.